The rows below give T cell receptor beta chains drawn from one sample of a study of shared clonotypes between healthy human individuals. Profiling relied on immunoSEQ multiplex PCR, and the TCRdb table lists in-frame clones only, not all of them. The table lists approximately 700,000 clones, 73% of them singletons. The sequencing input was memory CD4+ T cells sorted from blood. These receptors all stem from a woman aged 25 to 39 in good health. Both conserved end residues are part of each CDR3. A D gene is named only where the DNA matches it firmly. Rows give clone size only sometimes, using once, few, many, or a class for an expanded clone.

d_gene: TRBD1
j_gene: TRBJ1-2
abundance: NA
v_gene: TRBV28
CDR3nt: TGTGCCAGCAGTCCACCACCAGCCCAGCAGGGGGGTGGCTACACCTTC
CDR3aa: CASSPPPAQQGGGYTF

d_gene: TRBD1
j_gene: TRBJ1-5
abundance: NA
v_gene: TRBV5-1
CDR3nt: TGCGCCAGCAGCTTGAGGAGGGGGCTTAGCAATCAGCCCCAGCATTTT
CDR3aa: CASSLRRGLSNQPQHF

d_gene: NA
j_gene: TRBJ2-3
abundance: NA
v_gene: TRBV30
CDR3nt: TGTGCCTGGTCCTCCCAGTGGCGGGATACGCAGTATTTT
CDR3aa: CAWSSQWRDTQYF

d_gene: TRBD1
j_gene: TRBJ2-7
abundance: NA
v_gene: TRBV7-2
CDR3nt: TGTGCCAGCAGCTTAGAGGGGGGACAGGGGGAAGAGCAGTACTTC
CDR3aa: CASSLEGGQGEEQYF

d_gene: NA
j_gene: TRBJ2-5
abundance: once
v_gene: TRBV5-1
CDR3nt: TGCGCCAGCAGCTTGAGCGCTAGCTGGGAGACCCAGTACTTC
CDR3aa: CASSLSASWETQYF

d_gene: NA
j_gene: TRBJ2-1
abundance: few
v_gene: TRBV7-9
CDR3nt: TGTGCCAGCACGCAGGACAATGAGCAGTTCTTC
CDR3aa: CASTQDNEQFF

d_gene: NA
j_gene: TRBJ2-2
abundance: NA
v_gene: TRBV5-1
CDR3nt: TGCGCCAGCAGCCCGAGGACCAGCGGACAGAACACCGGGGAGCTGTTTTTT
CDR3aa: CASSPRTSGQNTGELFF

d_gene: TRBD1
j_gene: TRBJ1-2
abundance: few
v_gene: TRBV19
CDR3nt: TGTGCCAGTAGTGCCGGGACAGGGGCTAACTATGGCTACACCTTC
CDR3aa: CASSAGTGANYGYTF

d_gene: NA
j_gene: TRBJ2-5
abundance: NA
v_gene: TRBV5-1
CDR3nt: TGCGCCAGCAGCTTGTTCGGGGGCTTCGGGGAGACCCAGTACTTC
CDR3aa: CASSLFGGFGETQYF

d_gene: NA
j_gene: TRBJ1-1
abundance: NA
v_gene: TRBV16
CDR3nt: TGTGCCAGCAGCCAAGGGTACAGAGTGAACACTGAAGCTTTCTTT
CDR3aa: CASSQGYRVNTEAFF

d_gene: NA
j_gene: TRBJ2-3
abundance: NA
v_gene: TRBV7-6
CDR3nt: TGTGCCAGCAGCAATCCAGGGACAACCGGCAAGTATTTT
CDR3aa: CASSNPGTTGKYF

d_gene: TRBD2
j_gene: TRBJ2-3
abundance: NA
v_gene: TRBV25-1
CDR3nt: TGTGCCAGCAGCTTAGCGGGAGATACGACAGATACGCAGTATTTT
CDR3aa: CASSLAGDTTDTQYF

d_gene: NA
j_gene: TRBJ2-7
abundance: NA
v_gene: TRBV6-1
CDR3nt: TGTGCCAGCAGAGACCGGGCGACAATTTCCTACGAGCAGTACTTC
CDR3aa: CASRDRATISYEQYF

d_gene: NA
j_gene: TRBJ2-6
abundance: NA
v_gene: TRBV29-1
CDR3nt: TGCAGCGTTGAGGGGTTTTCTGGGGCCAACGTCCTGACTTTC
CDR3aa: CSVEGFSGANVLTF

d_gene: NA
j_gene: TRBJ2-2
abundance: NA
v_gene: TRBV27
CDR3nt: TGTGCCAGCAGTTTATCCAGGGTAGACACCGGGGAGCTGTTTTTT
CDR3aa: CASSLSRVDTGELFF

d_gene: NA
j_gene: TRBJ2-7
abundance: once
v_gene: TRBV6-6
CDR3nt: TGTGCCAGCAGTTACTTGTCCGGGACCAAGTGGGGCGAGCAGTACTTC
CDR3aa: CASSYLSGTKWGEQYF

d_gene: NA
j_gene: TRBJ2-7
abundance: NA
v_gene: TRBV30
CDR3nt: TGTGCCTGGAATCCGGGGCAGGGCTTAAACGAGCAGTACTTC
CDR3aa: CAWNPGQGLNEQYF

d_gene: TRBD1
j_gene: TRBJ2-1
abundance: few
v_gene: TRBV30
CDR3nt: TGTGCCTGGAGTGTAGGGGGCGACAATGAGCAGTTCTTC
CDR3aa: CAWSVGGDNEQFF

d_gene: TRBD1
j_gene: TRBJ1-1
abundance: NA
v_gene: TRBV5-1
CDR3nt: TGCGCCAGCAGCTTGGTAACAGGGGCGATGAACACTGAAGCTTTCTTT
CDR3aa: CASSLVTGAMNTEAFF

d_gene: NA
j_gene: TRBJ2-7
abundance: NA
v_gene: TRBV4-2
CDR3nt: TGTGCCAGCAGCCAAGCCGCAGGAGACCCTTCCTACGAGCAGTACTTC
CDR3aa: CASSQAAGDPSYEQYF

d_gene: NA
j_gene: TRBJ2-4
abundance: NA
v_gene: TRBV7-2
CDR3nt: TGTGCCAGCAGTCCGAAACTGATAGCCAAAAACATTCAGTACTTC
CDR3aa: CASSPKLIAKNIQYF

d_gene: NA
j_gene: TRBJ2-7
abundance: NA
v_gene: TRBV28
CDR3nt: TGTGCCAGCAGGGCACAGCCTTCCTACGAGCAGTACTTC
CDR3aa: CASRAQPSYEQYF

d_gene: NA
j_gene: TRBJ2-5
abundance: NA
v_gene: TRBV6-1
CDR3nt: TGTGCCAGCAGTGGCACCTCCCAAGAGACCCAGTACTTC
CDR3aa: CASSGTSQETQYF

d_gene: NA
j_gene: TRBJ2-2
abundance: NA
v_gene: TRBV4-1
CDR3nt: TGCGCCAGCAGTTGGATAGCGGTTGCCGGGGAGCTGTTTTTT
CDR3aa: CASSWIAVAGELFF

d_gene: TRBD1
j_gene: TRBJ1-1
abundance: NA
v_gene: TRBV18
CDR3nt: TGTGCCAGCTCACCTCCAGGGGGGAACACTGAAGCTTTCTTT
CDR3aa: CASSPPGGNTEAFF

d_gene: NA
j_gene: TRBJ1-1
abundance: NA
v_gene: TRBV7-2
CDR3nt: TGTGCCAGCAGAAAGTCTGAACGGGGTTGGGACACTGAAGCTTTCTTT
CDR3aa: CASRKSERGWDTEAFF

d_gene: TRBD1
j_gene: TRBJ2-4
abundance: NA
v_gene: TRBV2
CDR3nt: TGTGCCAGCAGTGCCGGGACAGGAAACATTCAGTACTTC
CDR3aa: CASSAGTGNIQYF

d_gene: NA
j_gene: TRBJ2-1
abundance: NA
v_gene: TRBV11-1
CDR3nt: TGTGCCAGCAGCTCGGGGGCGGACCCCGGCAGGAATGAGCAGTTCTTC
CDR3aa: CASSSGADPGRNEQFF

d_gene: TRBD2
j_gene: TRBJ2-3
abundance: NA
v_gene: TRBV9
CDR3nt: TGTGCCAGCAGCGTAGGGACTAGCGCCGCAGATACGCAGTATTTT
CDR3aa: CASSVGTSAADTQYF

d_gene: NA
j_gene: TRBJ1-5
abundance: NA
v_gene: TRBV5-4
CDR3nt: TGTGCCAGCAGCTTACCGCGTGATATAATAAATCAGCCCCAGCATTTT
CDR3aa: CASSLPRDIINQPQHF

d_gene: TRBD2
j_gene: TRBJ2-2
abundance: NA
v_gene: TRBV2
CDR3nt: TGTGCCAGCAGAAGGACTAGCGGAATCGCGAACACCGGGGAGCTGTTTTTT
CDR3aa: CASRRTSGIANTGELFF

d_gene: TRBD1
j_gene: TRBJ2-2
abundance: few
v_gene: TRBV5-1
CDR3nt: TGCGCCAGCAGCCCCGGGACAGGGGTATTAGCGGCGAACACCGGGGAGCTGTTTTTT
CDR3aa: CASSPGTGVLAANTGELFF

d_gene: NA
j_gene: TRBJ1-1
abundance: NA
v_gene: TRBV5-1
CDR3nt: TGCGCCAGCAGCTTGTCGGCAGTCAACACTGAAGCTTTCTTT
CDR3aa: CASSLSAVNTEAFF

d_gene: TRBD1
j_gene: TRBJ1-2
abundance: once
v_gene: TRBV29-1
CDR3nt: TGCAGCGTTGAAGCTCCGGGACAGCTCTATGGCTACACCTTC
CDR3aa: CSVEAPGQLYGYTF

d_gene: NA
j_gene: TRBJ1-1
abundance: NA
v_gene: TRBV13
CDR3nt: TGTGCCAGCAGCCCCGGGACCCCGCACAACCTGAACACTGAAGCTTTCTTT
CDR3aa: CASSPGTPHNLNTEAFF

d_gene: NA
j_gene: TRBJ2-3
abundance: NA
v_gene: TRBV19
CDR3nt: TGTGCCAGCCGGGGACGGAGCACAGATACGCAGTATTTT
CDR3aa: CASRGRSTDTQYF

d_gene: NA
j_gene: TRBJ1-1
abundance: NA
v_gene: TRBV6-6
CDR3nt: TGTGCCAGCAGTTACTCGCTCCTGGCCGGCACTGAAGCTTTCTTT
CDR3aa: CASSYSLLAGTEAFF

d_gene: NA
j_gene: TRBJ1-1
abundance: NA
v_gene: TRBV10-3
CDR3nt: TGTGCCGCGGGCGGGGCAGTGAACACTGAAGCTTTCTTT
CDR3aa: CAAGGAVNTEAFF

d_gene: NA
j_gene: TRBJ2-7
abundance: NA
v_gene: TRBV5-1
CDR3nt: TGCGCCAGCAGCTCACCCGATGTCGGCGCCTACGAGCAGTACTTC
CDR3aa: CASSSPDVGAYEQYF

d_gene: NA
j_gene: TRBJ2-2
abundance: few
v_gene: TRBV25-1
CDR3nt: TGTGCCAGCAGTGACCGGACAGCCAACACCGGGGAGCTGTTTTTT
CDR3aa: CASSDRTANTGELFF

d_gene: NA
j_gene: TRBJ2-2
abundance: NA
v_gene: TRBV5-6
CDR3nt: TGTGCCAGCAGCTGGGGGTTCACCGGGGAGCTGTTTTTT
CDR3aa: CASSWGFTGELFF

d_gene: TRBD1
j_gene: TRBJ2-7
abundance: NA
v_gene: TRBV28
CDR3nt: TGTGCCAGCAGTTATACCGGGACAGGGACCAACCCGAGCTACGAGCAGTACTTC
CDR3aa: CASSYTGTGTNPSYEQYF

d_gene: NA
j_gene: TRBJ2-2
abundance: NA
v_gene: TRBV29-1
CDR3nt: TGCAGCGTTGTCTACGGTAGGCAGGGTGCGAACACCGGGGAGCTGTTTTTT
CDR3aa: CSVVYGRQGANTGELFF

d_gene: NA
j_gene: TRBJ1-4
abundance: NA
v_gene: TRBV5-7
CDR3nt: TGTGCCAGCAGCTTGTTAGGGGAGGGAGGGGATGAAAAACTGTTTTTT
CDR3aa: CASSLLGEGGDEKLFF

d_gene: NA
j_gene: TRBJ2-1
abundance: NA
v_gene: TRBV7-8
CDR3nt: TGTGCCAGCAGCCCTTCTCGGACCTACAATGAGCAGTTCTTC
CDR3aa: CASSPSRTYNEQFF

d_gene: NA
j_gene: TRBJ2-1
abundance: few
v_gene: TRBV5-1
CDR3nt: TGCGCCAGCAGCTTGGACTTGCCGTCCTACAATGAGCAGTTCTTC
CDR3aa: CASSLDLPSYNEQFF

d_gene: TRBD1
j_gene: TRBJ1-2
abundance: once
v_gene: TRBV28
CDR3nt: TGTGCCAGCAGTTTATTAGGGGGCGGTAACTATGGCTACACCTTC
CDR3aa: CASSLLGGGNYGYTF

d_gene: NA
j_gene: TRBJ2-7
abundance: NA
v_gene: TRBV7-8
CDR3nt: TGTGCCAGCAGACCCGGACTCCCGCGGGTGAATGGCGAGCAGTACTTC
CDR3aa: CASRPGLPRVNGEQYF

d_gene: NA
j_gene: TRBJ1-3
abundance: NA
v_gene: TRBV11-2
CDR3nt: TGTGCCAGCAGCTTCGAACAGCCTGCAAACTCTGGAAACACCATATATTTT
CDR3aa: CASSFEQPANSGNTIYF

d_gene: TRBD2
j_gene: TRBJ2-7
abundance: NA
v_gene: TRBV7-9
CDR3nt: TGTGCCAGCGCCGGACTAGCGGGAGGGTCCTTCGTCTACGAGCAGTACTTC
CDR3aa: CASAGLAGGSFVYEQYF

d_gene: NA
j_gene: TRBJ2-3
abundance: NA
v_gene: TRBV2
CDR3nt: TGTGCCAGCAGGGCGCTGACAGATACGCAGTATTTT
CDR3aa: CASRALTDTQYF

d_gene: NA
j_gene: TRBJ2-1
abundance: NA
v_gene: TRBV11-2
CDR3nt: TGTGCCAGCAGCTTAGATTTCCAGCGACGAAGGAATGAGCAGTTCTTC
CDR3aa: CASSLDFQRRRNEQFF

d_gene: NA
j_gene: TRBJ2-7
abundance: once
v_gene: TRBV28
CDR3nt: TGTGCCAGCAGCAGAAGAACTGCCCTCGCCAGAACCTACGAGCAGTACTTC
CDR3aa: CASSRRTALARTYEQYF

d_gene: TRBD1
j_gene: TRBJ1-5
abundance: NA
v_gene: TRBV28
CDR3nt: TGTGCCAGCAGTTTATTCCTACTACCTAAGCGGGACAGGGACAATCAGCCCCAGCATTTT
CDR3aa: CASSLFLLPKRDRDNQPQHF

d_gene: TRBD1
j_gene: TRBJ2-1
abundance: NA
v_gene: TRBV18
CDR3nt: TGTGCCAGCTCAAAACCCAAGACAGGGGGATGGAATGAGCAGTTCTTC
CDR3aa: CASSKPKTGGWNEQFF

d_gene: NA
j_gene: TRBJ2-3
abundance: NA
v_gene: TRBV6-1
CDR3nt: TGTGCCAGCAGTGCCCTTGGAGGGATAAGAGATACGCAGTATTTT
CDR3aa: CASSALGGIRDTQYF

d_gene: TRBD2
j_gene: TRBJ2-1
abundance: NA
v_gene: TRBV7-6
CDR3nt: TGTGCCAGCAGCCCTAGCGGGGCCTCCTACAATGAGCAGTTCTTC
CDR3aa: CASSPSGASYNEQFF

d_gene: TRBD2
j_gene: TRBJ2-1
abundance: NA
v_gene: TRBV7-8
CDR3nt: TGTGCCAGCAGCTACACCTCGGGACTAGCGGGAGGCAATGAGCAGTTCTTC
CDR3aa: CASSYTSGLAGGNEQFF

d_gene: NA
j_gene: TRBJ1-5
abundance: NA
v_gene: TRBV18
CDR3nt: TGTGCCAGCTCACCAGAACGGAGTCAGCCCCAGCATTTT
CDR3aa: CASSPERSQPQHF

d_gene: NA
j_gene: TRBJ1-5
abundance: few
v_gene: TRBV28
CDR3nt: TGTGCCAGCAGGTCCCCCGGACAGCTAGATCAGCCCCAGCATTTT
CDR3aa: CASRSPGQLDQPQHF